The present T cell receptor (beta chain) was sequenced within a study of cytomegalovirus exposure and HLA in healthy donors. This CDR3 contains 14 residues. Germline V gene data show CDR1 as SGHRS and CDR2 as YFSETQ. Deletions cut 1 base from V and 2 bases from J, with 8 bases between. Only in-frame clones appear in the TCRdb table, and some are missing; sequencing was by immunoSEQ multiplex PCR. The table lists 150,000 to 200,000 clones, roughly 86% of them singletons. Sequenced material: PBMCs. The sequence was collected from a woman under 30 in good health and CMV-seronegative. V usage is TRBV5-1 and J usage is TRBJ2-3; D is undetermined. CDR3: CASSLYSPTDTQYF. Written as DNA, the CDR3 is TGCGCCAGCAGCTTGTACAGCCCCACAGATACGCAGTATTTT.